This record looks at one T cell receptor (beta chain) sequence and its context. Assay used: immunoSEQ multiplex PCR; TCRdb lists only in-frame clones, some missing. Of about 54,000 clones listed, 80% to 90% are singletons. These data originate in a study of blood T cell repertoires in COVID-19. The material sequenced was peripheral blood. The clonotype originates from a human donor in a cohort sampled during active COVID-19.

The CDR3 protein is CASSHTAEAFF. The CDR3 DNA is TGTGCCAGCAGCCATACAGCTGAAGCTTTCTTT. This rearrangement joins TRBV3-1 (or the pseudogene TRBV3-2) to TRBJ1-1; D gene unclear. Trimming removed 3 bases at V and 6 bases at J, with 5 bases between. Germline values: CDR1 LGHDT, CDR2 YNNKEL (reference sequence). The CDR3 consists of 11 residues.